This T cell receptor beta chain was obtained from a study of cytomegalovirus exposure and HLA in healthy donors. With respect to this clone: Its antigen is still unknown.

The PCR had 60 Vbeta and 13 Jbeta primers. The assay was immunoSEQ multiplex PCR, and TCRdb's table has in-frame clones only and misses some. This sample's table has more than 200,000 clones. Findings of the study overall: It emerged from a later analysis that several of the most significant clusters appeared to be linked to common viral pathogens. Further analysis, carried out later, found HLA-associated TCR beta chains more clonally expanded than equally common other chains. Per a prior analysis, the majority of TCR beta V segments were productive roughly 90% or roughly 30% of the time.

The junction had 3 bases not matched to a gene; V was cut back by 6 bases and J by 0 bases. The CDR3 length is 15 residues. The germline gives CDR1 SNHLY, CDR2 FYNNEI. Specimen: PBMCs. The J gene is TRBJ2-1, the V gene TRBV2; 9 bases line up with TRBD2. The receptor's source is a woman under 40 in good health and CMV-seropositive. CDR3 nucleotide sequence: TGTGCCAGCAGCTTTAGCGGGAGCTCCTACAATGAGCAGTTCTTC. Translated: CASSFSGSSYNEQFF.